Listed below are T cell receptor beta chains from one sample, sequenced in a study of blood T cell repertoires in COVID-19. Generated by immunoSEQ multiplex PCR, the TCRdb table keeps only in-frame clones and is missing some. The sample includes about 150,000 clones, around 87% of them seen just once. Sequencing was done on a sample of peripheral blood. These receptors originate from a man older than 75 with acute or convalescent COVID-19. Each CDR3 is given with its conserved first and last residue.

j_call v_call cdr3_aa
TRBJ1-4 TRBV9 CASSPTGGQNEKLFF
TRBJ1-5 TRBV28 CASSLESNQPQHF
TRBJ1-5 TRBV27 CASSLTRDNQPQHF
TRBJ2-7 TRBV6-6 CASSYGRDYRNYEQYF
TRBJ2-2 TRBV6-2/TRBV6-3 CASSYLAGTLSGELFF
TRBJ1-2 TRBV5-1 CASSLGATGGPRIGYTF
TRBJ1-1 TRBV6-1 CASSDRRDRGTEAFF
TRBJ2-2 TRBV7-8 CASSSYFVAGELFF
TRBJ2-5 TRBV11-2 CASSSSGRAGETQYF
TRBJ2-1 TRBV5-1 CASSPAGESYNEQFF
TRBJ1-2 TRBV7-9 CASSLSTGTGGYGYTF
TRBJ2-1 TRBV20-1 CSASIASGIRATEQFF
TRBJ2-1 TRBV6-1 CASSESRWELADNEQFF
TRBJ2-2 TRBV5-1 CASSSGLAGAGELFF
TRBJ1-4 TRBV5-1 CASSSEGGRNEKLFF
TRBJ1-5 TRBV19 CASSIPNQPQHF
TRBJ1-2 TRBV6-5 CASSGDSDYGYTF
TRBJ2-1 TRBV27 CASSGTQNGGYNEQFF
TRBJ1-1 TRBV5-6 CASSDTPNTEAFF
TRBJ1-3 TRBV5-1 CASSLDTVREGSSRYGNTIYF
TRBJ1-4 TRBV5-5 CASRPSGSTNEKLFF
TRBJ1-2 TRBV6-5 CASSVTELYGYTF
TRBJ2-1 TRBV24-1 CATSDPAGQGYNEQFF
TRBJ2-3 TRBV2 CASSDNSGGTDTQYF
TRBJ2-1 TRBV7-9 CASSGEVRHNEQFF
TRBJ2-7 TRBV5-4 CASSLAPYRGYEQYF
TRBJ2-1 TRBV20-1 CSASSTGASYNEQFF
TRBJ2-2 TRBV7-8 CASSTGTVITGELFF
TRBJ1-2 TRBV29-1 CSVGDPGNGYTF
TRBJ2-1 TRBV11-3 CASSSTPLAGVANEQFF
TRBJ2-7 TRBV10-3 CAISQVSYEQYF
TRBJ1-2 TRBV7-2 CASSFGTLGGYTF
TRBJ2-7 TRBV5-1 CASSLEPGRTYEQYF
TRBJ2-1 TRBV6-5 CASRRSGGDNEQFF
TRBJ1-2 TRBV12-3/TRBV12-4 CASSSTGDYGYTF
TRBJ2-7 TRBV6-2/TRBV6-3 CASSYPPRSAGGPYEQYF
TRBJ2-1 TRBV5-6 CASSLGRLAGVLEQFF
TRBJ1-6 TRBV27 CASSFWQVENSPLHF
TRBJ1-6 TRBV7-9 CASNLRGDSPLHF
TRBJ2-1 TRBV30 CAWTGGIHEQFF
TRBJ2-7 TRBV6-5 CASSYAGTGAGEQYF
TRBJ2-5 TRBV3-1/TRBV3-2 CASSPPLLAGAGETQYF
TRBJ2-7 TRBV5-1 CASSLQPGHSYEQYF
TRBJ1-5 TRBV27 CASSLDRGNQPQHF
TRBJ2-5 TRBV7-2 CASSLLAGGRQETQYF
TRBJ2-1 TRBV9 CASSVDRGDSYNEQFF
TRBJ2-5 TRBV5-1 CASSSTGTEKETQYF
TRBJ2-2 TRBV2 CASSIPGTANTGELFF
TRBJ2-5 TRBV19 CASSPGTSGKETQYF
TRBJ2-3 TRBV7-9 CASSLASGATDTQYF
TRBJ1-4 TRBV25-1 CASSGYRGINEKLFF